A single TCR beta chain is shown here with its context. Its matching antigen is unknown. One end of the junction is discordant with germline, which a read error may explain. The data originate from a study of follicular helper T cells after annual influenza vaccination. General study findings and limits: ICOS+CD38+ cTfh clonality tracked population frequency, and its change tracked circulating plasmablast change.

Profiled with immunoSEQ multiplex PCR; TCRdb holds only in-frame clones, not every one. The sample has more than 10,000 clones, roughly 80% seen once. The CDR3 consists of 13 residues. Germline V gene data show CDR1 as MNHEY and CDR2 as SVGAGI. Vaccine contraindications, substance abuse, HIV/AIDS, active malignancy and active illness excluded donors. This chain joins TRBV6-5 and TRBJ1-2; D is undetermined. The clonotype comes from an adult who received the influenza vaccine. Sequenced here: CXCR5- memory CD4+ T cells sorted from blood, sampled 6 weeks after influenza vaccination. The CDR3 coding sequence is TGTGCCAGCACTTACCGGCAGAACTATGGCTACACCTTC. This sequence encodes CASTYRQNYGYTF.